These 23 T cell receptor beta chains came from one sample sequenced in a study of PD-L1 blockade in urothelial cancer. Data came from immunoSEQ multiplex PCR; TCRdb stores just in-frame clones and leaves some out. The sample holds over 14,000 clones, 85% to 90% seen once. The sample here was PBMCs, taken around atezolizumab (anti-PD-L1) treatment. Every receptor here comes from a man in his 70s with urothelial cancer.

The V call is TRBV7-9, the J call TRBJ2-1, with 8 bases that match TRBD1. The V segment lost 5 bases and the J segment 6 bases; nucleotides outside the gene matches: 6. The V gene's germline CDR1 is SEHNR and CDR2 FQNEAQ (reference sequence). The CDR3 is made up of 14 amino acids. The CDR3 loop reads CASSPRDRSNEQFF. The CDR3 bases are TGTGCCAGCAGCCCCCGGGACAGGTCCAATGAGCAGTTCTTC.

V gene TRBV6-5 combines with J gene TRBJ2-1; 13 nucleotides line up with TRBD2. The CDR3 sequence is 15 residues long. Per germline, CDR1 MNHEY and CDR2 SVGAGI. Trimming removed 7 bases from V and 8 bases from J; junction bases left unmatched: 8. The DNA for the CDR3 is TGTGCCAGCAAGGGACTAGCGGGGCAGACGGATGAGCAGTTCTTC. Translated: CASKGLAGQTDEQFF.

The chain employs TRBV6-1 and TRBJ1-1; D uncertain. The CDR3 covers 11 residues. In germline, CDR1 is MNHNS, CDR2 SASEGT. The ends were cut back, 7 bases at V and 3 bases at J, with 6 bases in the middle. CDR3 in amino acids: CASTLYTEAFF. The CDR3 DNA reads TGTGCCAGCACTCTATACACTGAAGCTTTCTTT.

This sequence joins TRBV6-6 and TRBJ2-3, with 11 bases matching TRBD2. CDR3 length: 15 residues. V lost 7 bases, J lost 6 bases, and 9 bases stayed unmatched. Germline values: CDR1 MNHNY, CDR2 SVGAGI (reference sequence). This chain's CDR3 is CASIYGTSGLDTQYF. The CDR3 DNA reads as TGTGCCAGCATCTACGGGACTAGCGGTCTGGATACGCAGTATTTT.

The chain joins TRBV5-5 to TRBJ2-7; D may be TRBD2 (5 bases). From germline, CDR1 is SGHKS and CDR2 YYEKEE (reference sequence). V shed 0 bases and J shed 2 bases, with 15 bases lying between them. The length of the CDR3 is 16 residues. The CDR3, as DNA: TGTGCCAGCAGCTTGGCCCTCGGGGATCAGACCTACGAGCAGTACTTC. As protein: CASSLALGDQTYEQYF.

The chain is built from TRBV19 and TRBJ2-1; a weak D match, TRBD2 (5 bases). Germline CDR1 reads LNHDA; CDR2 reads SQIVND (reference sequence). There are 15 residues in the CDR3. The V end lost 3 bases, the J end lost 4 bases, and 13 bases lay between the germline ends. CDR3 DNA: TGTGCCAGTAGTATTGGTTCTAGCTTTTACAATGAGCAGTTCTTC. Protein product: CASSIGSSFYNEQFF.

This sequence joins TRBV19 and TRBJ2-1; possibly TRBD1 for D (6 bases). Germline V gives CDR1 LNHDA, CDR2 SQIVND (reference sequence). V lost 9 bases to trimming and J lost 8 bases, with 20 bases between them. The CDR3 has 14 residues. The CDR3 region is CASQRTVTTDEQFF. The CDR3 DNA is TGTGCCAGCCAAAGGACAGTTACAACCGATGAGCAGTTCTTC. Combining the CDR3 with reference TRBV19 and TRBJ2-1 gives the whole variable domain DGGITQSPKYLFRKEGQNVTLSCEQNLNHDAMYWYRQDPGQGLRLIYYSQIVNDFQKGDIAEGYSVSREKKESFPLTVTSAQKNPTAFYLCASQRTVTTDEQFFGPGTRLTVL.

Regarding this clone: The germline gene is not matched at one end of the junction; a read error may be the cause. The DNA of the CDR3 is TGCGCCCGCAGGGAGGGGGGTAGCGGGGGATTTCCCTACCAAGAGACCCAGTACTTC. Translating gives CARREGGSGGFPYQETQYF. The chain couples TRBV5-1 to TRBJ2-5; 9 nucleotides align to TRBD2. This CDR3 has 19 amino acids. Germline assignment: CDR1 SGHRS and CDR2 YFSETQ.

The chain carries TRBV19 and TRBJ2-2; a weak D match, TRBD2 (5 bases). Germline lookup yields CDR1 LNHDA and CDR2 SQIVND (reference sequence). The germline V and J ends were trimmed by 3 bases and 7 bases, with 18 bases remaining between them. The CDR3 sequence is 16 residues long. The CDR3 DNA reads TGTGCCAGTAGTATCGGACGGACCTATGAGGGCGGGGAGCTGTTTTTT. It translates to CASSIGRTYEGGELFF.

The chain recombines TRBV19 with TRBJ1-5, with a tentative D call TRBD1 (5 bases). The V end was cut by 0 bases, the J end by 11 bases, with 11 bases between. This CDR3 comprises 13 residues. The V gene's germline CDR1 is LNHDA and CDR2 SQIVND (reference sequence). CDR3 protein: CASSIDRGAAQHF. DNA of the CDR3: TGTGCCAGTAGTATAGATCGCGGGGCAGCCCAGCATTTT.

The chain couples TRBV21-1 to TRBJ2-1; the D call of TRBD1 is as the table states it, not checked on the DNA. TRBV21-1 is a recognized pseudogene. The CDR3 is 14 residues long. The CDR3 sequence: CASSKEATDNEQFF. The DNA of the CDR3 is TGTGCCAGCAGCAAAGAGGCGACAGACAATGAGCAGTTCTTC.

The chain joins TRBV7-9 to TRBJ2-1; 7 bases are a match to TRBD1. Germline assignment: CDR1 SEHNR and CDR2 FQNEAQ (reference sequence). The CDR3 sequence is 15 residues long. J was trimmed by 8 bases and V by 2 bases; bases with no gene match: 9. The CDR3 region has the DNA TGTGCCAGCAGCTTACAAGACAGGGATGGGGATGAGCAGTTCTTC. This gives the protein CASSLQDRDGDEQFF.

V and J are TRBV10-3 and TRBJ2-5; possibly TRBD2 for D (7 bases). The ends were cut back, 4 bases at V and 5 bases at J, with 17 bases in the middle. Germline V gene data show CDR1 as ENHRY and CDR2 as SYGVKD. The CDR3 is 15 amino acids. CDR3 DNA sequence: TGTGCCATCAGTGTAGGTGGGGGGGCGTTTGAGACCCAGTACTTC. Protein: CAISVGGGAFETQYF.

The V call is TRBV14, the J call TRBJ1-2; D is undetermined. The CDR3 covers 12 residues. V lost 3 bases to trimming and J lost 8 bases, with 10 bases between them. CDR1 SGHDN and CDR2 FVKESK come from the germline V gene. The CDR3 sequence is CASSQVSGGYTF. Here the CDR3 DNA reads TGTGCCAGCAGCCAGGTCTCGGGGGGCTACACCTTC.

The chain combines TRBV6-1 with TRBJ2-7, with TRBD2 identical over 7 bases. This CDR3 region has 18 residues. From germline, CDR1 is MNHNS and CDR2 SASEGT. V trimming: 1 base; J trimming: 6 bases; junction bases outside the gene matches: 18. CDR3 amino acids: CASSEGTRVSHFTFEQYF. The DNA of the CDR3 is TGTGCCAGCAGTGAAGGGACTAGGGTATCACATTTTACTTTCGAGCAGTACTTC.

The chain is built from TRBV2 and TRBJ1-2; 11 bases agree with TRBD1. Germline V gene lookup returns CDR1 SNHLY and CDR2 FYNNEI. V lost 8 bases, J lost 3 bases, and 5 bases stayed unmatched. The CDR3 spans 14 residues. Here the CDR3 reads CASGGTGGYYGYTF. The DNA of the CDR3 is TGTGCCAGCGGGGGGACAGGGGGATACTATGGCTACACCTTC.

This clone was seen once. V and J are TRBV30 and TRBJ1-6, with D possibly TRBD1 on 5 matching bases. The V end was cut by 0 bases, the J end by 6 bases, with 9 bases between. The V gene's germline CDR1 is GTSNPN and CDR2 SVGIG (reference sequence). The CDR3 loop spans 14 amino acids. The CDR3 DNA reads as TGTGCCTGGAGTGTGGGGCTGCTTAATTCACCCCTCCACTTT. Protein sequence: CAWSVGLLNSPLHF.

The chain joins TRBV6-1 to TRBJ2-5; 11 bases match TRBD2. Trimming at V came to 6 bases and at J to 4 bases, leaving 10 bases not matched to a gene. CDR3 size: 16 residues. Germline V CDR1 and CDR2: MNHNS, SASEGT. CDR3 sequence: CASRESSGGWGETQYF. The CDR3 DNA is TGTGCCAGCAGGGAATCTAGCGGGGGGTGGGGAGAGACCCAGTACTTC.

V gene TRBV27 combines with J gene TRBJ2-5, with 11 bases matching TRBD1. Germline CDR1 is MNHEY and CDR2 is SMNVEV (reference sequence). V lost 1 base, J lost 5 bases, and 3 bases stayed unmatched. CDR3 length equals 15 residues. The CDR3 loop is CASSLWTGGMETQYF. As DNA, the CDR3 is TGTGCCAGCAGTTTATGGACAGGGGGCATGGAGACCCAGTACTTC.

The chain has TRBV10-3 and TRBJ2-1; maybe TRBD2 (5 bases). This CDR3 contains 13 residues. CDR1 and CDR2 (germline): ENHRY, SYGVKD. The germline V and J ends were trimmed by 0 bases and 9 bases, with 9 bases remaining between them. The CDR3 nucleotides are TGTGCCATCAGTGAGTCAAGCGGCGGTGAGCAGTTCTTC. Its protein product is CAISESSGGEQFF.

This chain joins TRBV30 and TRBJ2-3; no clear D gene. Germline assignment: CDR1 GTSNPN and CDR2 SVGIG (reference sequence). The CDR3 consists of 14 residues. The germline V and J ends were trimmed by 0 bases and 1 base, with 8 bases remaining between them. The CDR3 loop reads CAWSVLAGTDTQYF. The CDR3 DNA sequence: TGTGCCTGGAGTGTTTTGGCAGGCACAGATACGCAGTATTTT.

The chain has TRBV6-1 and TRBJ2-5; D gene unclear. V lost 4 bases, J lost 5 bases, and 17 bases lay in between. Germline loops: CDR1 MNHNS, CDR2 SASEGT. The CDR3 totals 15 residues. The CDR3 spells CASSAKFTLVETQYF. The CDR3, as DNA: TGTGCCAGCAGTGCTAAGTTCACCTTGGTGGAGACCCAGTACTTC.

The chain couples TRBV9 to TRBJ1-2; D is unresolved. CDR1 and CDR2 from the germline V gene are SGDLS and YYNGEE. Trimming cost V 0 bases and J 4 bases, with 7 bases left between them. This CDR3 comprises 13 residues. The CDR3 sequence: CASSVATSYGYTF. CDR3 nucleotides: TGTGCCAGCAGCGTAGCTACTTCCTATGGCTACACCTTC. Complete variable domain (other parts from reference TRBV9 and TRBJ1-2): DSGVTQTPKHLITATGQRVTLRCSPRSGDLSVYWYQQSLDQGLQFLIQYYNGEERAKGNILERFSAQQFPDLHSELNLSSLELGDSALYFCASSVATSYGYTFGSGTRLTVV.